The rows below give T cell receptor beta chains drawn from one sample of a study of blood T cells in healthy people across ages. TCRdb reprocessed the 5' RACE reads with MiXCR, giving one entry per CDR3 protein. This sample yields approximately 800,000 distinct CDR3 sequences, of which 35% to 40% are seen a single time; 10% to 15% belongs to the top ten. The sample was blood. These TCRs come from a man aged 18 to 30 in good health. Both conserved end residues are part of each CDR3. A D gene is named only where the DNA matches it firmly. Not all rows give a size; the values are once, few, many and, for expanded clones, a class.

clone_size: few; j_call: TRBJ2-2; d_call: -; v_call: TRBV4-3; cdr3_aa: CASSQDGPGVGELFF; cdr3_nt: TGCGCCAGCAGCCAAGACGGACCGGGGGTAGGGGAGCTGTTTTTT
clone_size: -; j_call: TRBJ2-5; d_call: -; v_call: TRBV7-2; cdr3_aa: CASLRRESETQYF; cdr3_nt: TGTGCCAGTCTTAGACGGGAGTCCGAGACCCAGTACTTC
clone_size: -; j_call: TRBJ2-1; d_call: TRBD1; v_call: TRBV7-2; cdr3_aa: CASSQPRGFVEETQFF; cdr3_nt: TGTGCCAGCAGCCAACCCAGGGGGTTCGTCGAAGAGACCCAGTTCTTC
clone_size: few; j_call: TRBJ1-2; d_call: -; v_call: TRBV20-1; cdr3_aa: CSASLTGFPNYGYTF; cdr3_nt: TGCAGTGCAAGCCTCACGGGGTTCCCCAACTATGGCTACACCTTC
clone_size: many; j_call: TRBJ1-2; d_call: -; v_call: TRBV12-3/TRBV12-4; cdr3_aa: CASGSPGLNYGYTF; cdr3_nt: TGTGCCAGCGGATCCCCGGGACTTAACTATGGCTACACCTTC
clone_size: once; j_call: TRBJ2-1; d_call: TRBD2; v_call: TRBV12-3/TRBV12-4; cdr3_aa: CASSLAGDPYNEQFF; cdr3_nt: TGTGCCAGCAGCCTAGCGGGAGACCCCTACAATGAGCAGTTCTTC
clone_size: once; j_call: TRBJ2-1; d_call: -; v_call: TRBV9; cdr3_aa: CASSGYRDDEQFF; cdr3_nt: TGTGCCAGCAGCGGATACAGGGATGATGAGCAGTTCTTC
clone_size: -; j_call: TRBJ2-7; d_call: TRBD1; v_call: TRBV4-2; cdr3_aa: CVSSQVGQGLDEQYF; cdr3_nt: TGTGTCAGCAGCCAAGTAGGACAGGGTTTAGACGAGCAGTACTTC
clone_size: -; j_call: TRBJ2-1; d_call: -; v_call: TRBV20-1; cdr3_aa: CSGAPLMNEQFF; cdr3_nt: TGCAGTGGCGCCCCGCTGATGAATGAGCAGTTCTTC
clone_size: few; j_call: TRBJ2-3; d_call: TRBD2; v_call: TRBV4-3; cdr3_aa: CASSQETGLEGSDTQYF; cdr3_nt: TGCGCCAGCAGCCAAGAGACGGGACTAGAAGGGTCAGATACGCAGTATTTT
clone_size: -; j_call: TRBJ2-3; d_call: -; v_call: TRBV12-5; cdr3_aa: CAGGLSFLDTQYF; cdr3_nt: TGTGCTGGTGGTTTGTCGTTTCTAGATACGCAGTATTTT
clone_size: -; j_call: TRBJ1-2; d_call: -; v_call: TRBV2; cdr3_aa: CASSEALQGSGYTF; cdr3_nt: TGTGCCAGCAGTGAAGCGCTTCAAGGGTCCGGCTACACCTTC
clone_size: -; j_call: TRBJ1-6; d_call: -; v_call: TRBV9; cdr3_aa: CTSSVGNNSPLHF; cdr3_nt: TGTACCAGCAGCGTAGGCAATAATTCACCCCTCCACTTT
clone_size: -; j_call: TRBJ2-1; d_call: TRBD2; v_call: TRBV6-5; cdr3_aa: CPSAPGAGGSNEQFF; cdr3_nt: TGTCCCAGCGCCCCGGGAGCGGGGGGCTCCAATGAGCAGTTCTTC
clone_size: -; j_call: TRBJ2-5; d_call: TRBD1; v_call: TRBV4-1; cdr3_aa: CASSLGTGGETQYF; cdr3_nt: TGCGCCAGCAGCCTCGGGACAGGGGGGGAGACCCAGTACTTC
clone_size: few; j_call: TRBJ1-5; d_call: -; v_call: TRBV3-1; cdr3_aa: CASSPQGRVNQPQHF; cdr3_nt: TGTGCCAGCAGCCCCCAGGGGAGAGTCAATCAGCCCCAGCATTTT
clone_size: -; j_call: TRBJ2-5; d_call: -; v_call: TRBV6-2/TRBV6-3; cdr3_aa: CASNKWGQETQYF; cdr3_nt: TGTGCCAGCAACAAATGGGGCCAAGAGACCCAGTACTTC
clone_size: -; j_call: TRBJ2-7; d_call: -; v_call: TRBV24-1; cdr3_aa: CATRAGNSYNEQYF; cdr3_nt: TGTGCCACCAGAGCAGGTAACTCCTACAATGAGCAGTACTTC
clone_size: -; j_call: TRBJ1-1; d_call: -; v_call: TRBV5-1; cdr3_aa: CASSARGRTEAFF; cdr3_nt: TGCGCCAGCAGCGCCCGGGGGCGGACTGAAGCTTTCTTT
clone_size: few; j_call: TRBJ2-3; d_call: TRBD1; v_call: TRBV28; cdr3_aa: CASCERDRGADTQYF; cdr3_nt: TGTGCCAGCTGTGAAAGGGACAGGGGGGCGGATACGCAGTATTTT
clone_size: few; j_call: TRBJ2-3; d_call: TRBD1; v_call: TRBV13; cdr3_aa: CASSRGHGQGFTDTQYF; cdr3_nt: TGTGCCAGCAGCCGGGGGCACGGACAGGGGTTCACAGATACGCAGTATTTT
clone_size: few; j_call: TRBJ2-7; d_call: TRBD2; v_call: TRBV4-1; cdr3_aa: CASSQRGATYNEQYF; cdr3_nt: TGCGCCAGCAGCCAGCGGGGGGCTACCTACAATGAGCAGTACTTC
clone_size: many; j_call: TRBJ2-3; d_call: -; v_call: TRBV12-3/TRBV12-4; cdr3_aa: CASSLVAPTDTQYF; cdr3_nt: TGTGCCAGCAGTTTAGTAGCGCCCACAGATACGCAGTATTTT
clone_size: once; j_call: TRBJ2-5; d_call: TRBD2; v_call: TRBV2; cdr3_aa: CASSATSGQETQYF; cdr3_nt: TGTGCCAGCAGCGCCACTAGCGGACAAGAGACCCAGTACTTC
clone_size: few; j_call: TRBJ2-3; d_call: -; v_call: TRBV24-1; cdr3_aa: CATSDPGPGTDTQYF; cdr3_nt: TGTGCCACCAGTGACCCGGGACCTGGCACAGATACGCAGTATTTT